Below are 19 T cell receptor beta chains sequenced from a single sample in a study of tumor-infiltrating lymphocytes in primary liver carcinoma. Germline DNA was also extracted, and blood RNA was taken from unsorted whole blood. Synthesis of TCR beta cDNA was carried out from 500 ng total RNA with a constant-region primer. Three nested multiplex PCR rounds, a slightly modified ARM-PCR, produced the libraries for TCR beta. Two initial PCR rounds of about 11 cycles each paired TRBV1-TRBV30 forward primers with a C-beta reverse primer. TCRdb itself ran the multiplex PCR reads through MiXCR, one entry per CDR3 protein. Found here are 300,000 to 400,000 distinct CDR3 sequences, approximately 60% of them singletons; the top ten hold roughly 10%. The specimen sequenced was peripheral blood. These receptors all come from a man between 40 and 49 years old with primary liver carcinoma and hepatitis B virus infection.

V gene TRBV5-6 combines with J gene TRBJ2-1; 8 positions agree with TRBD2. The junction had 2 bases not matched to a gene; V was cut back by 0 bases and J by 12 bases. The CDR3 runs to 12 residues. Looked up from germline, CDR1 is SGHDT and CDR2 is YYEEEE. As DNA, the CDR3 is TGTGCCAGCAGCTTGGTACGGGAGGGGCAGTTCTTC. Protein product: CASSLVREGQFF.

This sequence joins TRBV28 and TRBJ2-1; D gene uncertain. Germline V CDR1 and CDR2: MDHEN, SYDVKM. CDR3 length: 15 residues. V was cut by 6 bases and J by 6 bases, with 18 bases left in between. The CDR3 sequence: CASSLKGLRANEQFF. Written as DNA, the CDR3 is TGTGCCAGCAGCCTAAAGGGCTTAAGGGCCAATGAGCAGTTCTTC.

Turning to this clonotype: One end of the junction does not line up with germline, which may come from a read error. This chain links TRBV30 with TRBJ2-6, with D possibly matching TRBD2 (6 bases). CDR1 is GTSNPN, CDR2 SVGIG, per germline (reference sequence). CDR3 length equals 17 residues. The CDR3 DNA reads as TGTGCCTGGAGACGGGGCCGGGGGATGTCTGGGGTCAACGTCCTGACTTTC. Translated: CAWRRGRGMSGVNVLTF.

Regarding this clonotype: At one end the junction does not follow the germline gene, possibly because of a read error. V is TRBV11-2 and J is TRBJ2-1; D is unclear. Germline-derived CDR1 and CDR2 are SGHAT and FQNNGV. The CDR3 contains 14 residues. The CDR3, as DNA: TGTGCCAGCAGCATATCGGGCCTATACAATGAGCAGTTATTC. This sequence encodes CASSISGLYNEQLF.

Only one count was recorded for this clonotype. The V call is TRBV11-2, the J call TRBJ2-3, with D unresolved. Trimming left V 7 bases short and J 4 bases short, with 9 bases between. Germline V lookup: CDR1 SGHAT, CDR2 FQNNGV. The CDR3 covers 12 residues. Here the CDR3 reads CASNNNADTQYF. The DNA for the CDR3 is TGTGCCAGCAACAACAACGCAGATACGCAGTATTTT.

A word on this clonotype: A much larger clone differs by one base, so this may be a read error. The V call is TRBV4-3, the J call TRBJ1-2; no clear D gene. CDR3 length: 15 residues. From germline, CDR1 is LGHNA and CDR2 YSLEER. The ends were cut back, 5 bases at V and 4 bases at J, with 17 bases in the middle. DNA for the CDR3: TGCGCCAGCAGCTGCATAGGGCCATCCACCTATGGCTACACCTTC. It codes for CASSCIGPSTYGYTF.

About this clonotype itself: The junction differs from germline at one of its ends, possibly a read error. This rearrangement joins TRBV11-2 to TRBJ1-5; D unresolved. Looked up from germline, CDR1 is SGHAT and CDR2 is FQNNGV. CDR3 length: 15 residues. The DNA for the CDR3 is TGTGCCAGCACCGAATTGGATTATAGCAATCAACCCCAGCATTTT. Amino acid sequence: CASTELDYSNQPQHF.

The chain combines TRBV5-6 with TRBJ1-1; 8 positions agree with TRBD1. CDR1 is SGHDT and CDR2 is YYEEEE in the germline V gene. J lost 1 base, V lost 6 bases, and 8 bases had no gene match. There are 15 residues in the CDR3. CDR3 region: CASNYGGQANTEAFF. CDR3 bases: TGTGCCAGCAACTACGGGGGACAGGCGAACACTGAAGCTTTCTTT.

The chain joins TRBV6-4 to TRBJ1-2; the D is unclear. V dropped 5 bases and J dropped 3 bases, with 10 bases sitting between them. The V gene's germline CDR1 is MRHNA and CDR2 SNTAGT. The CDR3 totals 13 residues. The CDR3 nucleotides read TGTGCCAGCAGTATGGCGTTGGACTATGGCTACACCTTC. Protein sequence: CASSMALDYGYTF.

A word on this clonotype: A read error may be the cause here, since a much bigger clone is one base away. The chain carries TRBV10-3 and TRBJ1-1, with a tentative D call TRBD1 (6 bases). Germline assignment: CDR1 ENHRY and CDR2 SYGVKD. CDR3 size: 16 residues. The chain's CDR3 is CAIIESFRGEQGEAFF. The CDR3 nucleotides read TGTGCCATCATTGAGTCGTTTCGAGGGGAACAGGGAGAAGCTTTCTTT.

This clonotype occurred many times. The chain couples TRBV5-1 to TRBJ2-7; D possibly matches TRBD1 or TRBD2 (5 bases each). V was pared by 3 bases and J by 5 bases, with 15 bases between. Germline V CDR1 and CDR2: SGHRS, YFSETQ. The CDR3 runs to 14 residues. The CDR3 sequence is CASSSRAGFDEQYF. The CDR3 DNA is TGCGCCAGCAGCTCGCGGGCAGGGTTCGACGAGCAGTACTTC.

Points on this clonotype: A clone one base away is much larger, so this may be a read error. The genes are TRBV6-2 or TRBV6-3 and TRBJ2-3; no clear D. Germline V gene sequence: CDR1 MNHEY, CDR2 SVGEGT. CDR3 size: 14 residues. CDR3 sequence reads: CTSSRSGISDTQYF. The CDR3 DNA reads as TGTACCAGCAGCCGTTCGGGCATTTCAGATACGCAGTATTTT.

The chain carries TRBV6-6 and TRBJ2-3; D is undetermined. The germline V gene encodes CDR1 MNHNY and CDR2 SVGAGI (reference sequence). V was pared by 9 bases and J by 6 bases, with 22 bases between. This CDR3 comprises 15 residues. The CDR3 reads CASTMTIIRRDTQYF. For the CDR3, the DNA is TGTGCCAGTACTATGACAATTATTCGTCGGGATACGCAGTATTTT.

The chain uses TRBV7-8 and TRBJ2-7; D may correspond to TRBD1 or TRBD2 (6 bases each). The CDR3 has 14 residues. The germline V gene encodes CDR1 SGHVS and CDR2 FQNEAQ. V dropped 4 bases and J dropped 1 base, with 11 bases sitting between them. The DNA for the CDR3 is TGTGCCAGCAGCTCCGGGGGCAGTTCCTACGAGCAGTACTTC. This sequence encodes CASSSGGSSYEQYF.

This clonotype was counted only a few times. The rearrangement uses TRBV28 and TRBJ2-2; tentatively, D is TRBD1 or TRBD2 (6 bases each). The length of the CDR3 is 14 residues. V was trimmed by 5 bases and J by 5 bases, leaving 12 bases between them. Germline V lookup: CDR1 MDHEN, CDR2 SYDVKM. The CDR3 bases are TGTGCCAGCAGTCTCTGGGGGGCAACCGGGGAGCTGTTTTTT. This codes for CASSLWGATGELFF. Based on the CDR3 plus reference TRBV28 and TRBJ2-2, the full variable domain is DVKVTQSSRYLVKRTGEKVFLECVQDMDHENMFWYRQDPGLGLRLIYFSYDVKMKEKGDIPEGYSVSREKKERFSLILESASTNQTSMYLCASSLWGATGELFFGEGSRLTVL.

As regards this clonotype: Given a much more abundant clone one base away, this may be a read error. This sequence joins TRBV5-6 and TRBJ1-4; D not resolved. Germline values: CDR1 SGHDT, CDR2 YYEEEE. CDR3 length: 15 residues. This chain's CDR3 is CASSLYWSTNEKLVF. CDR3 DNA: TGTGCCAGCAGCTTGTATTGGAGTACTAATGAAAAACTGGTTTTT.

To note about this clonotype: Because the CDR3 is missing its conserved closing phenylalanine or tryptophan, this is likely a read error. This rearrangement joins TRBV4-1 to TRBJ2-2, with TRBD1 matching over 12 bases. CDR1 is MGHRA, CDR2 YSYEKL, per germline. CDR3 length equals 17 residues. As DNA, the CDR3 is TGCGCCAGTAGCCAAGTTGGGACAGGGGGCCACACCGGGGAGCTGTTTCTT. It codes for CASSQVGTGGHTGELFL.

This clonotype was seen many times. The V gene is TRBV29-1, the J gene TRBJ1-4; 11 nucleotides agree with TRBD1. Trimming took 5 bases from V and 7 from J; bases not matched to a gene: 9. Germline CDR1 reads SQVTM; CDR2 reads ANQGSEA. CDR3 length: 15 residues. CDR3: CSVLRPGTGGEKLFF. The CDR3 nucleotides are TGCAGCGTTCTACGCCCCGGGACAGGGGGTGAAAAACTGTTTTTT.

Many counts were recorded for this clonotype. The CDR3 spells CASSLGAGGNTGELFF. The DNA for the CDR3 is TGTGCCAGCAGCTTGGGAGCGGGAGGGAACACCGGGGAGCTGTTTTTT. This rearrangement joins TRBV5-4 to TRBJ2-2, with 9 bases aligning to TRBD2. In germline, CDR1 is SGHNT, CDR2 YYREEE (reference sequence). The CDR3 has 16 amino acids. J lost 1 base, V lost 0 bases, and 1 base had no gene match.